Presented here are 20 T cell receptor beta chains from one specimen sequenced in a study of graft-versus-host responses after intestinal transplantation. The data were produced by immunoSEQ multiplex PCR, yet TCRdb's version contains in-frame clones alone and is incomplete. The sample lists 37,000 or so clones, more than 80% seen once, with over 2% in the top ten. This specimen was PBMCs, taken around 320 days after intestinal transplant. These receptors all stem from a human patient who received an intestinal transplant, so some T cells may come from the graft donor.

The chain combines TRBV6-6 with TRBJ2-1, with D uncertain. Trimming removed 0 bases from V and 7 bases from J, with 7 bases in between. Germline V CDR1 and CDR2: MNHNY, SVGAGI (reference sequence). CDR3 length equals 13 residues. The CDR3 sequence: CASSYSIENEQFF. The CDR3 DNA is TGTGCCAGCAGTTACTCGATCGAGAATGAGCAGTTCTTC.

This chain links TRBV11-2 with TRBJ2-1; the D call may be TRBD1 or TRBD2 (5 bases each). The CDR3 consists of 18 residues. Germline CDR1 reads SGHAT; CDR2 reads FQNNGV. Trimming left V 2 bases short and J 7 bases short, with 24 bases between. The CDR3: CASSLPKAGTLMANEQFF. CDR3 in DNA: TGTGCCAGCAGCTTACCAAAAGCCGGGACCCTAATGGCGAATGAGCAGTTCTTC.

This rearrangement joins TRBV11-3 to TRBJ1-4; possibly TRBD1 for D (5 bases). The length of the CDR3 is 15 residues. CDR1 is SGHNT, CDR2 YENEEA, per germline. V was cut by 5 bases and J by 5 bases, with 15 bases left in between. The CDR3 DNA sequence: TGTGCCAGCAGCATTATCGGGGACCCAAATGAAAAACTGTTTTTT. Translated, it gives CASSIIGDPNEKLFF. Filled out from reference TRBV11-3 and TRBJ1-4, the complete variable domain reads EAGVVQSPRYKIIEKKQPVAFWCNPISGHNTLYWYLQNLGQGPELLIRYENEEAVDDSQLPKDRFSAERLKGVDSTLKIQPAELGDSAVYLCASSIIGDPNEKLFFGSGTQLSVL.

The V call is TRBV7-7, the J call TRBJ2-5; D not resolved. Trimming took 2 bases from V and 9 from J, leaving 25 bases between them. The CDR3 sequence is 17 residues long. The V gene's germline CDR1 is SSHAT and CDR2 FNYEAQ (reference sequence). The CDR3 DNA reads as TGTGCCAGCAGCTTATTAAGCCCGGGCCATTTTCCTGGGGCCCAGTACTTC. This encodes CASSLLSPGHFPGAQYF. The whole variable domain, filled in from reference TRBV7-7 and TRBJ2-5, reads GAGVSQSPRYKVTKRGQDVTLRCDPISSHATLYWYQQALGQGPEFLTYFNYEAQPDKSGLPSDRFSAERPEGSISTLTIQRTEQRDSAMYRCASSLLSPGHFPGAQYFGPGTRLLVL.

The chain links TRBV18 to TRBJ2-7; no clear D gene. Germline CDR1 is KGHSH and CDR2 is LQKENI. Deletions cut 2 bases from V and 3 bases from J, with 11 bases between. CDR3 length: 14 residues. CDR3 sequence (DNA): TGTGCCAGCTCACCAGATGCAGACTTCTACGAGCAGTACTTC. It yields the protein CASSPDADFYEQYF.

V gene TRBV27 combines with J gene TRBJ1-2; TRBD1 matches at 9 bases. Germline-derived CDR1 and CDR2 are MNHEY and SMNVEV (reference sequence). This CDR3 is built from 14 residues. V lost 5 bases, J lost 3 bases, and 4 bases stayed unmatched. The CDR3 DNA reads TGTGCCAGCAGTCCCGGGACAGGGCACTATGGCTACACCTTC. Its translation: CASSPGTGHYGYTF.

The V and J genes are TRBV4-1 and TRBJ2-7, with D uncertain. V was pared by 1 base and J by 3 bases, with 13 bases between. The CDR3 has 15 amino acids. Germline assignment: CDR1 MGHRA and CDR2 YSYEKL. CDR3 DNA sequence: TGCGCCAGCAGCCAAGGGCGCTCACCCTTCTACGAGCAGTACTTC. This encodes CASSQGRSPFYEQYF.

The chain combines TRBV2 with TRBJ2-5, with 10 nucleotides matching TRBD2. With V trimmed by 3 bases and J by 7 bases, 8 bases remained unmatched. CDR3 length equals 15 residues. The germline V gene has CDR1 SNHLY and CDR2 FYNNEI. Here the CDR3 reads CASSDPAGGFRTQYF. The CDR3 coding sequence is TGTGCCAGCAGTGACCCAGCGGGGGGGTTTCGGACCCAGTACTTC.

J is TRBJ2-7 and V is TRBV6-1, with TRBD1 matching over 8 bases. The CDR3 covers 14 residues. With 6 bases clipped from V and 2 bases from J, the junction kept 6 bases outside the gene matches. The germline gives CDR1 MNHNS, CDR2 SASEGT. This chain's CDR3 is CASRVGQAAYEQYF. In DNA, the CDR3 is TGTGCCAGCAGAGTGGGACAGGCCGCCTACGAGCAGTACTTC.

This chain connects TRBV6-1 to TRBJ1-3; D not resolved. Germline V lookup: CDR1 MNHNS, CDR2 SASEGT. The CDR3 spans 14 residues. V was pared by 2 bases and J by 5 bases, with 10 bases between. The CDR3 reads CASSEMTERNTIYF. The CDR3 DNA follows: TGTGCCAGCAGTGAAATGACGGAAAGAAACACCATATATTTT.

V is TRBV2 and J is TRBJ2-3; D is uncertain. With 6 bases removed from V and 4 bases from J, the gap between germline ends came to 8 bases. The CDR3 length is 12 residues. Germline V gene lookup returns CDR1 SNHLY and CDR2 FYNNEI. Here the CDR3 DNA reads TGTGCCAGCAGGTGGGAACCAGATACGCAGTATTTT. Residues: CASRWEPDTQYF.

The V gene is TRBV6-6, the J gene TRBJ2-1, with D unclear. Trimming removed 6 bases from V and 5 bases from J, with 2 bases in between. Germline CDR1 MNHNY, CDR2 SVGAGI (reference sequence). The CDR3 has 10 residues. The CDR3 sequence is CASSHNEQFF. In DNA form, the CDR3 reads TGTGCCAGCAGCCACAATGAGCAGTTCTTC.

The chain links TRBV11-1 to TRBJ2-2; 10 nucleotides match TRBD2. From germline, CDR1 is SGHAT and CDR2 FQDESV (reference sequence). The CDR3 sequence is 16 residues long. After removal of 5 bases from V and 4 bases from J, the junction contained 7 bases not matched to a gene. This chain's CDR3 is CASSNGLAVPTGELFF. In nucleotides, the CDR3 is TGTGCCAGCAGCAATGGACTAGCGGTCCCCACCGGGGAGCTGTTTTTT.

The chain joins TRBV5-4 to TRBJ2-2; TRBD1 is a possible D gene (6 bases). V lost 4 bases, J lost 7 bases, and 11 bases lay in between. The CDR3 spans 13 residues. Germline V CDR1 and CDR2: SGHNT, YYREEE (reference sequence). The CDR3 loop reads CASSRQENGELFF. CDR3 coding DNA: TGTGCCAGCAGCCGACAGGAAAACGGGGAGCTGTTTTTT. Full variable domain (outside the CDR3, taken from reference TRBV5-4 and TRBJ2-2): ETGVTQSPTHLIKTRGQQVTLRCSSQSGHNTVSWYQQALGQGPQFIFQYYREEENGRGNFPPRFSGLQFPNYSSELNVNALELDDSALYLCASSRQENGELFFGEGSRLTVL.

This chain links TRBV30 with TRBJ2-3, with D possibly being TRBD1 or TRBD2 (6 bases each). The V end was cut by 0 bases, the J end by 6 bases, with 13 bases between. Germline CDR1 reads GTSNPN; CDR2 reads SVGIG (reference sequence). This CDR3 region has 14 residues. The CDR3 region is CAWSVRGTRDTQYF. As DNA, the CDR3 is TGTGCCTGGAGTGTACGCGGGACAAGGGATACGCAGTATTTT.

The chain's CDR3 is CGYTSDFTGELFF. The DNA for the CDR3 is TGTGGCTACACGTCGGACTTCACCGGGGAGCTGTTTTTT. This chain links TRBV7-9 with TRBJ2-2, with a weak D call TRBD2 (5 bases). Germline CDR1 is SEHNR and CDR2 is FQNEAQ (reference sequence). This CDR3 region has 13 residues.

The chain employs TRBV5-1 and TRBJ1-1; tentative D call: TRBD1 (5 bases). Trimming removed 4 bases at V and 6 bases at J, with 13 bases between. The germline V gene encodes CDR1 SGHRS and CDR2 YFSETQ. The CDR3 is made up of 13 amino acids. The CDR3 is CASSPMGVAEAFF. The CDR3 nucleotides read TGCGCCAGCAGCCCGATGGGGGTGGCTGAAGCTTTCTTT.

The chain couples TRBV7-2 to TRBJ1-1; D is unresolved. CDR1 is SGHTA, CDR2 FQGNSA, per germline. V lost 3 bases, J lost 2 bases, and 7 bases lay in between. CDR3 length: 13 amino acids. The CDR3 region is CASSFGSNTEAFF. DNA for the CDR3: TGTGCCAGCAGCTTTGGGAGTAACACTGAAGCTTTCTTT.

The chain uses TRBV2 and TRBJ2-1; no firm D call. The CDR3 is 13 amino acids. Germline V CDR1 and CDR2: SNHLY, FYNNEI. Trimming cost V 8 bases and J 5 bases, with 13 bases left between them. In DNA, the CDR3 is TGTGCCAGCCCCCGGACGGCTAACAATGAGCAGTTCTTC. This translates into CASPRTANNEQFF.

The V call is TRBV5-1, the J call TRBJ2-2; D is unclear. From germline, CDR1 is SGHRS and CDR2 YFSETQ. This CDR3 has 15 residues. V dropped 4 bases and J dropped 0 bases, with 10 bases sitting between them. As DNA, the CDR3 is TGCGCCAGCAGCCCGGCAGGTTCGAACACCGGGGAGCTGTTTTTT. This encodes CASSPAGSNTGELFF.